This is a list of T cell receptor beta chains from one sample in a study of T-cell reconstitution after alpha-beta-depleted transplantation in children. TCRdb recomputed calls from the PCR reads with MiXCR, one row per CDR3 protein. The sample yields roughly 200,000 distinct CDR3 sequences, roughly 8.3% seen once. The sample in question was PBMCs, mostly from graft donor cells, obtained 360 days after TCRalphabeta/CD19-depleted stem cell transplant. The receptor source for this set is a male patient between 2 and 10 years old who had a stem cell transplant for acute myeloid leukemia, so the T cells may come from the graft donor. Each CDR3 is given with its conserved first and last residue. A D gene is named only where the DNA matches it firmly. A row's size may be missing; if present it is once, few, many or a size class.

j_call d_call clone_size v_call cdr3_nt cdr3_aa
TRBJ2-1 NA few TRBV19 TGTGCCAGTAGTTCGTGGACTCAGAAAACCCACAGTGAGCAGTTCTTC CASSSWTQKTHSEQFF
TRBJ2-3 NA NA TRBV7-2 TGTGCCAGCAGCTTGTCCCGCCTAGGAGGCCCAGATACGCAGTATTTT CASSLSRLGGPDTQYF
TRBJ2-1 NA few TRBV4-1 TGCGCCAGCAGCCAAGTCCCGAGGGGCACCCGTCGAGTTGAGCAGTTCTTC CASSQVPRGTRRVEQFF
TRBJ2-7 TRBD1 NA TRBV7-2 TGTGCCAGCAGCTTTAACGCAGGGGGACGCGAGCAGTACTTC CASSFNAGGREQYF
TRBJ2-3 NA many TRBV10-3 TGTGCCATCAGCCCGGCGCTGGGGGATACGCAGTATTTT CAISPALGDTQYF
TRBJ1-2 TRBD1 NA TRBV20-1 TGCAGTGCTAGGCGGACAGGGGTTAACTATGGCTACACCTTC CSARRTGVNYGYTF
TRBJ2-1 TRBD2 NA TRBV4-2 TGTGCCAGCAGCCCCGTATTAGCGGGGGCCCCGCAGTTCTTC CASSPVLAGAPQFF
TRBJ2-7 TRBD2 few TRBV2 TGTGCCAGCAGTGAAGGACTAGCGGGAAATGGGCGAGTCGGTTACGAGCAGTACTTC CASSEGLAGNGRVGYEQYF
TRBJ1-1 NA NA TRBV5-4 TGTGCCAGCAGCTTCAGGAACGTTATGAACACTGAAGCTTTCTTT CASSFRNVMNTEAFF
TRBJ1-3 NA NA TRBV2 TGTGCCAGCCGACAGGACGGAAACACCATATATTTT CASRQDGNTIYF
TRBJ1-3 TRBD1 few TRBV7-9 TGTGCCAGCAGCCCGCGACAGGGTGGAAACACCATATATTTT CASSPRQGGNTIYF